The 28 T cell receptor beta chains given below trace back to one sample, sequenced in a study of OX40 agonist ivuxolimab in advanced cancers. The repertoire was sequenced with immunoSEQ multiplex PCR; TCRdb's copy has only in-frame clones and lacks some. In the table there are tens of thousands of clones, approximately 87% of which are singletons. Material: CD4+ or CD8+ T cells sorted from blood, obtained in a trial of the OX40 agonist ivuxolimab. The receptors stem from an adult with an advanced solid tumor such as melanoma, head and neck, liver or kidney cancer.

This chain uses TRBV5-1 with TRBJ2-7, with 9 positions matching TRBD2. Trimming at V came to 0 bases and at J to 3 bases, leaving 4 bases not matched to a gene. The CDR3 is 15 amino acids. Germline V CDR1 and CDR2: SGHRS, YFSETQ. The DNA for the CDR3 is TGCGCCAGCAGCTTGGTTGCTAGCGGGGTCTACGAGCAGTACTTC. It encodes CASSLVASGVYEQYF.

V usage is TRBV28 and J usage is TRBJ2-1; possible D gene TRBD2, 6 bases. Germline values: CDR1 MDHEN, CDR2 SYDVKM. The CDR3 length is 15 residues. The V end was cut by 7 bases, the J end by 9 bases, with 22 bases between. The CDR3 spells CASIPQGRGRGEQFF. The CDR3 nucleotides are TGTGCCAGCATTCCCCAAGGGCGGGGCCGGGGTGAGCAGTTCTTC.

The rearrangement joins TRBV7-8 to TRBJ2-7; either TRBD1 or TRBD2 may supply D (5 bases each). The CDR3 sequence is 12 residues long. V was cut by 7 bases and J by 5 bases, with 12 bases left in between. CDR1 and CDR2 from the germline V gene are SGHVS and FQNEAQ. The CDR3, as DNA: TGTGCCAGCACCGAGGGGAACAACGAGCAGTACTTC. Its protein is CASTEGNNEQYF. The full variable domain, in which reference TRBV7-8 and TRBJ2-7 provide the parts outside the CDR3, is GAGVSQSPRYKVAKRGQDVALRCDPISGHVSLFWYQQALGQGPEFLTYFQNEAQLDKSGLPSDRFFAERPEGSVSTLKIQRTQQEDSAVYLCASTEGNNEQYFGPGTRLTVT.

The table lists this clone with a count of one. This sequence joins TRBV7-6 and TRBJ2-6; tentatively, D is TRBD1 (6 bases). Trimming removed 1 base from V and 1 base from J, with 11 bases in between. The CDR3 contains 17 residues. Germline V gives CDR1 SGHVS, CDR2 FNYEAQ. The CDR3 loop reads CASSLVLGASGANVLTF. The CDR3 coding sequence is TGTGCCAGCAGCTTAGTTCTGGGGGCTTCTGGGGCCAACGTCCTGACTTTC. Supplemented by reference TRBV7-6 and TRBJ2-6, the full variable domain reads GAGVSQSPRYKVTKRGQDVALRCDPISGHVSLYWYRQALGQGPEFLTYFNYEAQQDKSGLPNDRFSAERPEGSISTLTIQRTEQRDSAMYRCASSLVLGASGANVLTFGAGSRLTVL.

The V call is TRBV19, the J call TRBJ2-7, with D tentatively TRBD1 (6 bases). Germline V gene data show CDR1 as LNHDA and CDR2 as SQIVND (reference sequence). V was shortened by 8 bases and J by 2 bases, with 10 bases between the two germline ends. The CDR3 has 12 residues. CDR3 region: CASSSGAYEQYF. In nucleotides, the CDR3 is TGTGCCAGTTCCTCAGGGGCCTACGAGCAGTACTTC.

The chain combines TRBV6-5 with TRBJ1-5, with D hard to call. Trimming removed 8 bases at V and 5 bases at J, with 4 bases between. Germline CDR1 is MNHEY and CDR2 is SVGAGI. The CDR3 consists of 10 residues. CDR3 amino acids: CASGDQPQHF. As DNA, the CDR3 is TGTGCCAGCGGGGATCAGCCCCAGCATTTT.

This sequence joins TRBV28 and TRBJ1-3, with D perhaps TRBD1 (6 bases). In germline, CDR1 is MDHEN, CDR2 SYDVKM. This CDR3 has 15 residues. V lost 4 bases and J 0 bases, leaving 10 bases between the germline ends. For the CDR3, the DNA is TGTGCCAGCAGTTGGGACATTTCCTCTGGAAACACCATATATTTT. Translating it yields CASSWDISSGNTIYF.

V usage is TRBV28 and J usage is TRBJ2-1; the D is unclear. Per germline, CDR1 MDHEN and CDR2 SYDVKM. Trimming took off 7 bases at V and 7 bases at J, with 8 bases between the two ends. The CDR3 runs 11 residues. The CDR3 here is CASTHWNEQFF. CDR3 nucleotide sequence: TGTGCCAGCACCCACTGGAATGAGCAGTTCTTC.

The chain carries TRBV7-2 and TRBJ1-5; D unclear. The CDR3 runs to 12 residues. V shed 5 bases and J shed 5 bases, with 7 bases lying between them. Germline V gene lookup returns CDR1 SGHTA and CDR2 FQGNSA. The DNA for the CDR3 is TGTGCCAGCAGCGCCCCTTATCAGCCCCAGCATTTT. It yields the protein CASSAPYQPQHF.

Comments on this clone: One end of the junction is discordant with germline, which a read error may explain. The chain combines TRBV2 with TRBJ1-1, with TRBD1 matching 8 bases. In germline, CDR1 is SNHLY, CDR2 FYNNEI. The CDR3 is 10 amino acids. Here the CDR3 DNA reads TGTGCCAGCAGGGGACCGGGACAGGTATTT. It codes for CASRGPGQVF.

This clone was counted once. The chain carries TRBV11-2 and TRBJ2-1, with 9 bases identical to TRBD1. Germline CDR1 reads SGHAT; CDR2 reads FQNNGV. The CDR3 runs to 14 residues. V trimming: 6 bases; J trimming: 10 bases; junction bases outside the gene matches: 10. The CDR3 here is CASRGTGMGREQFF. The DNA for the CDR3 is TGTGCCAGCAGGGGGACAGGGATGGGACGCGAGCAGTTCTTC.

The CDR3 spells CASSINSHSYNEQFF. The DNA of the CDR3 is TGTGCCAGTAGTATCAACAGCCACTCCTACAATGAGCAGTTCTTC. The genes are TRBV19 and TRBJ2-1; D ambiguous. The CDR3 is made up of 15 amino acids. Trimming took off 3 bases at V and 0 bases at J, with 9 bases between the two ends. Germline CDR1 and CDR2: LNHDA and SQIVND (reference sequence).

In its sample, this clone was seen a few times. The V call is TRBV6-1, the J call TRBJ2-1; D is undetermined. In germline, CDR1 is MNHNS, CDR2 SASEGT. The CDR3 totals 15 residues. Deletions cut 6 bases from V and 0 bases from J, with 12 bases between. The CDR3 region is CASSPSASSYNEQFF. CDR3 nucleotides: TGTGCCAGCAGCCCGTCAGCAAGCTCCTACAATGAGCAGTTCTTC.

The chain links TRBV29-1 to TRBJ2-7, with 11 nucleotides matching TRBD2. The ends lost 5 bases at V and 6 bases at J; junction bases unmatched: 9. Germline V gene lookup returns CDR1 SQVTM and CDR2 ANQGSEA. The CDR3 totals 14 residues. CDR3 residues: CSVPVGLAGGEQYF. CDR3 in DNA: TGCAGCGTTCCCGTGGGGCTAGCGGGAGGCGAGCAGTACTTC.

This chain connects TRBV29-1 to TRBJ1-2, with D unclear. This CDR3 comprises 11 residues. The V gene's germline CDR1 is SQVTM and CDR2 ANQGSEA. The CDR3 protein is CSGEGNYGYTF. In nucleotides, the CDR3 is TGCAGTGGTGAGGGAAACTATGGCTACACCTTC.

The chain uses TRBV29-1 and TRBJ1-2; D call uncertain. The germline V and J ends were trimmed by 5 bases and 4 bases, with 8 bases remaining between them. CDR3 length: 11 amino acids. Germline values: CDR1 SQVTM, CDR2 ANQGSEA. CDR3 amino acids: CSVLEFYGYTF. CDR3 coding DNA: TGCAGCGTTCTTGAGTTCTATGGCTACACCTTC.

The chain is built from TRBV9 and TRBJ2-7; a possible D gene is TRBD2 (5 bases). This CDR3 region has 15 residues. Germline CDR1 is SGDLS and CDR2 is YYNGEE. The V end was cut by 0 bases, the J end by 0 bases, with 10 bases between. The DNA for the CDR3 is TGTGCCAGCAGCGTAGCATCCGGGGACTCCTACGAGCAGTACTTC. Translation: CASSVASGDSYEQYF.

The CDR3 loop is CASSIVGGRSTDTQYF. In nucleotides, the CDR3 is TGCGCCAGCAGCATCGTTGGGGGTCGAAGCACAGATACGCAGTATTTT. This chain links TRBV5-1 with TRBJ2-3; perhaps D is TRBD1 or TRBD2 (5 bases each). CDR3 size: 16 residues. V was shortened by 4 bases and J by 0 bases, with 15 bases between the two germline ends. Germline lookup yields CDR1 SGHRS and CDR2 YFSETQ.

The chain couples TRBV7-9 to TRBJ1-1; a weak D match, TRBD1 (5 bases). The CDR3 spans 13 residues. V was shortened by 4 bases and J by 0 bases, with 6 bases between the two germline ends. The germline gives CDR1 SEHNR, CDR2 FQNEAQ (reference sequence). CDR3 amino acids: CASSSTVNTEAFF. CDR3 sequence (DNA): TGTGCCAGCAGCTCGACAGTGAACACTGAAGCTTTCTTT.

This clone showed up just once. The genes are TRBV15 and TRBJ2-7; D not certain. CDR3 length equals 14 residues. Germline lookup yields CDR1 LNHNV and CDR2 YYDKDF (reference sequence). The V end was cut by 7 bases, the J end by 7 bases, with 20 bases between. This chain's CDR3 is CATTDRGVGQEQYF. CDR3 in DNA: TGTGCCACCACCGACCGAGGAGTAGGGCAGGAGCAGTACTTC.

The chain joins TRBV6-1 to TRBJ1-1, with D possibly being TRBD1 (6 bases). Germline V gene lookup returns CDR1 MNHNS and CDR2 SASEGT. Deletions cut 2 bases from V and 3 bases from J, with 7 bases between. The CDR3 loop spans 13 amino acids. CDR3 in amino acids: CASSERQDTEAFF. The CDR3 region has the DNA TGTGCCAGCAGTGAACGACAGGACACTGAAGCTTTCTTT.

This chain connects TRBV9 to TRBJ2-3; 8 bases fit TRBD2. Germline trimming cut 3 bases from V and 4 bases from J; bases unmatched to any gene: 16. CDR1 and CDR2 (germline): SGDLS, YYNGEE. The CDR3 sequence is 18 residues long. The CDR3 is CASSGPRDRAGEADTQYF. The CDR3 nucleotides read TGTGCCAGCAGCGGCCCGCGTGACAGAGCGGGAGAGGCAGATACGCAGTATTTT.

J is TRBJ2-3 and V is TRBV2; D is perhaps TRBD2 (5 bases). The V gene lost 9 bases and the J gene lost 0 bases, with 10 bases spanning the gap. The CDR3 is 13 amino acids. In germline, CDR1 is SNHLY, CDR2 FYNNEI. The chain's CDR3 is CARELESTDTQYF. CDR3 DNA: TGTGCCAGGGAACTAGAGAGCACAGATACGCAGTATTTT.

The chain joins TRBV6-4 to TRBJ2-3; perhaps TRBD2 as D (6 bases). CDR3 length: 14 residues. The V gene's germline CDR1 is MRHNA and CDR2 SNTAGT. Trimming cost V 3 bases and J 2 bases, with 9 bases left between them. As DNA, the CDR3 is TGTGCCAGCAGTGATGGCGGGGACACAGATACGCAGTATTTT. It is translated as CASSDGGDTDTQYF.

This sequence joins TRBV11-2 and TRBJ2-3; D is unclear. CDR1 is SGHAT and CDR2 is FQNNGV in the germline V gene. V was pared by 5 bases and J by 9 bases, with 6 bases between. The CDR3 runs to 10 residues. Here the CDR3 reads CASSGVTQYF. The CDR3 DNA reads TGTGCCAGCAGCGGGGTAACGCAGTATTTT.

The chain carries TRBV29-1 and TRBJ1-2, with 9 bases that match TRBD1. Looked up from germline, CDR1 is SQVTM and CDR2 is ANQGSEA. The CDR3 runs to 13 residues. The trim removed 7 bases at V and 4 bases at J, leaving 7 bases unmatched. The CDR3 DNA is TGCAGCGCTCGGACAGGGGTGGCCTATGGCTACACCTTC. Amino acids: CSARTGVAYGYTF. Looking up the rest from reference TRBV29-1 and TRBJ1-2 gives the full variable domain: SAVISQKPSRDICQRGTSLTIQCQVDSQVTMMFWYRQQPGQSLTLIATANQGSEATYESGFVIDKFPISRPNLTFSTLTVSNMSPEDSSIYLCSARTGVAYGYTFGSGTRLTVV.

The chain is built from TRBV5-5 and TRBJ2-7, with D perhaps matching TRBD1 (6 bases). Between the trimmed V and J ends, which lost 4 bases and 2 bases, there was a span of 16 bases. This CDR3 is built from 15 residues. In germline, CDR1 is SGHKS, CDR2 YYEKEE (reference sequence). The CDR3 is CASSLLEGGAYEQYF. CDR3 coding DNA: TGTGCCAGCAGCCTCCTGGAAGGGGGAGCCTACGAGCAGTACTTC.

This sequence joins TRBV7-3 and TRBJ2-3, with D possibly being TRBD1 or TRBD2 (5 bases each). Germline values: CDR1 SGHTA, CDR2 FQGTGA. V lost 5 bases and J 0 bases, leaving 15 bases between the germline ends. The CDR3 has 16 residues. CDR3 in DNA: TGTGCCAGCAGCCGCCGGGGCCGAAGCAGCACAGATACGCAGTATTTT. Translation gives CASSRRGRSSTDTQYF.